One and the same sample provided the 12 T cell receptor beta chains below, sequenced in a study of blood T cells in healthy people across ages. A sample-barcoded 5' primer and a J-beta primer mix were used in a second PCR of roughly 7 to 11 cycles. TCRdb itself ran the 5' RACE reads through MiXCR, one entry per CDR3 protein. The repertoire holds 650,000 to 1,000,000 distinct CDR3 sequences, around 36% seen once, with 10% to 15% in the top ten. The sequencing input was blood. The source is a young man in good health.

This chain uses TRBV12-3 or TRBV12-4 with TRBJ1-1, with 7 bases matching TRBD1. Germline trimming cut 6 bases from V and 0 bases from J; bases unmatched to any gene: 4. This CDR3 region has 14 residues. The CDR3: CASRTGALNTEAFF. The CDR3 DNA sequence: TGTGCCAGCAGAACAGGGGCCCTGAACACTGAAGCTTTCTTT.

As for this clonotype: This may be a read error, as it is one base from a much larger clone. The V and J genes are TRBV20-1 and TRBJ2-1, with 10 nucleotides matching TRBD1. Trimming removed 5 bases from V and 13 bases from J; junction bases left unmatched: 14. This CDR3 contains 14 residues. The germline V gene encodes CDR1 DFQATT and CDR2 SNEGSKA (reference sequence). CDR3 sequence: CSARQGAIIETQFF. For the CDR3, the DNA is TGCAGTGCTCGACAGGGGGCGATTATAGAGACCCAGTTCTTC.

V and J are TRBV6-5 and TRBJ2-7, with D possibly being TRBD1 or TRBD2 (5 bases each). The germline V and J ends were trimmed by 0 bases and 5 bases, with 8 bases remaining between them. The CDR3 runs 13 residues. The germline CDR1 and CDR2 sequences are MNHEY and SVGAGI. CDR3 sequence (DNA): TGTGCCAGCAGTTACTCTGGGACCGACGAGCAGTACTTC. Protein: CASSYSGTDEQYF.

The rearrangement uses TRBV4-3 and TRBJ2-7; D not certain. Trimming shortened V by 0 bases and J by 7 bases, and 13 bases separated the two germline ends. The germline V gene encodes CDR1 LGHNA and CDR2 YSLEER. This CDR3 is 14 amino acids long. The chain's CDR3 is CASSQDLNGYEQYF. Here the CDR3 DNA reads TGCGCCAGCAGCCAAGATCTTAACGGGTATGAGCAGTACTTC.

The V gene is TRBV20-1, the J gene TRBJ2-3; D may be TRBD2 (6 bases). There are 16 residues in the CDR3. Germline V gene lookup returns CDR1 DFQATT and CDR2 SNEGSKA (reference sequence). Trimming removed 8 bases at V and 3 bases at J, with 24 bases between. CDR3 sequence reads: CSTNPGLGWDTDTQYF. CDR3 nucleotide sequence: TGCAGTACCAACCCGGGACTGGGCTGGGATACAGATACGCAGTATTTT.

The chain joins TRBV12-3 or TRBV12-4 to TRBJ2-1; 9 bases are shared with TRBD2. The end of the DNA is better explained by TRBJ2-7, so the J call may be wrong. CDR3 size: 17 residues. For the CDR3, the DNA is TGTGCCAGCAGTCCAACCCTGAGCGGGGGGCCGCGAAATGAGCAGTACTTC. This codes for CASSPTLSGGPRNEQYF.

In the case of this clonotype: A much larger clonotype is one base distant, so this may be a read error. The chain carries TRBV20-1 and TRBJ1-2, with 8 bases identical to TRBD1. The germline gives CDR1 DFQATT, CDR2 SNEGSKA (reference sequence). The CDR3 spans 10 residues. Here the CDR3 DNA reads TGCAGTGCTCTCTCAGGGGGCTACAACTTC. The encoded protein is CSALSGGYNF.

The genes are TRBV9 and TRBJ1-1; D remains unclear. The V end was cut by 0 bases, the J end by 1 base, with 10 bases between. The CDR3 spans 15 residues. Germline values: CDR1 SGDLS, CDR2 YYNGEE. The CDR3, as DNA: TGTGCCAGCAGCGTAGATTGGACCGCGAACACTGAAGCTTTCTTT. It translates to CASSVDWTANTEAFF.

A remark on this clonotype: This could be a read error, since a much larger clone is one nucleotide away. This chain connects TRBV12-3 or TRBV12-4 to TRBJ1-2; possibly TRBD1 for D (5 bases). This CDR3 is 12 amino acids long. The DNA for the CDR3 is TGTGCCAGCAACGGGGGGAACTATGGCCACACCTTC. It encodes CASNGGNYGHTF.

This chain uses TRBV5-1 with TRBJ2-7, with TRBD1 identical over 9 bases. The end of the DNA aligns better with TRBJ2-5, so the J call may be wrong. The CDR3 runs 15 residues. Per germline, CDR1 SGHRS and CDR2 YFSETQ. The chain's CDR3 is CASSAGQGRGETQYF. The CDR3 DNA reads as TGCGCCAGCAGCGCGGGACAGGGAAGAGGGGAGACCCAGTACTTC.

This clonotype occurred a few times. The chain recombines TRBV5-1 with TRBJ2-3; D remains unclear. Germline CDR1 SGHRS, CDR2 YFSETQ. The CDR3 sequence is 11 residues long. With 2 bases removed from V and 6 bases from J, the gap between germline ends came to 4 bases. The CDR3 DNA reads TGCGCCAGCAGCTTTATGGATACGCAGTATTTT. Amino acid sequence: CASSFMDTQYF.

J is TRBJ2-4 and V is TRBV28; 8 bases align to TRBD1. The length of the CDR3 is 17 residues. V was clipped by 7 bases and J by 6 bases; unmatched bases: 17. The germline CDR1 and CDR2 sequences are MDHEN and SYDVKM. The CDR3 sequence: CASTTFVGTGFRNIQYF. The CDR3 region has the DNA TGTGCCAGCACCACCTTTGTGGGGACAGGTTTTCGAAACATTCAGTACTTC.